The entry below gives a single T cell receptor (beta chain) sequence along with its context. The sample originates from a study of CD8 T cells in Susac syndrome. The authors reverse transcribed roughly 0.5 to 1 ug RNA with random hexamers. From the immunoSEQ multiplex PCR reads, TCRdb called clonotypes with MiXCR, one entry per CDR3 protein. This table has 250,000 to 300,000 distinct CDR3 sequences, 89% appearing once. Trimming took 5 bases from V and 4 from J, leaving 15 bases between them. The CDR3 has 15 amino acids. CDR1 LNHDA and CDR2 SQIVND come from the germline V gene (reference sequence). This sequence joins TRBV19 and TRBJ2-1; D remains ambiguous. The origin of this receptor is a human donor with multiple sclerosis. Sequencing input: CD8+ T cells from PBMCs. CDR3 region: CASSEVPTGYNEQFF. CDR3 coding DNA: TGTGCCAGTAGTGAGGTCCCCACGGGTTACAATGAGCAGTTCTTC.